These T cell receptor beta chains were read from a single sample in a study of PD-1 blockade in classical Hodgkin lymphoma. This table comes from immunoSEQ multiplex PCR, and its TCRdb copy is limited to in-frame clones, with some not included. The sample yields roughly 7,000 clones, 60% to 85% seen once. Specimen: peripheral blood mononuclear cells (PBMCs). The receptors come from a human donor with classical Hodgkin lymphoma. The CDR3 runs from the conserved cysteine through the conserved F or W. Fields, in order: clone size, V gene, J gene, D gene, CDR3 protein, CDR3 DNA. The D gene is left open where the match is weak. Only part of the rows carry a size: once, few, many, or a class if the clone is expanded.

clone_size: .
v_call: TRBV7-2
j_call: TRBJ2-1
d_call: .
cdr3_aa: CASRSGAHNEQFF
cdr3_nt: TGTGCCAGCAGGAGTGGGGCCCACAATGAGCAGTTCTTC

clone_size: .
v_call: TRBV2
j_call: TRBJ2-7
d_call: .
cdr3_aa: CASTLVGGGYEQYF
cdr3_nt: TGTGCCAGCACCCTCGTAGGAGGGGGCTACGAGCAGTACTTC

clone_size: few
v_call: TRBV28
j_call: TRBJ2-5
d_call: TRBD2
cdr3_aa: CASSSPSREGETQYF
cdr3_nt: TGTGCCAGCAGTTCTCCTAGTCGGGAGGGGGAGACCCAGTACTTC

clone_size: .
v_call: TRBV5-4
j_call: TRBJ1-5
d_call: .
cdr3_aa: CARCFLGESSQPQHF
cdr3_nt: TGTGCCAGGTGCTTTTTAGGAGAATCGAGTCAGCCCCAGCATTTT

clone_size: once
v_call: TRBV18
j_call: TRBJ2-5
d_call: .
cdr3_aa: CASSPQETQYF
cdr3_nt: TGTGCCAGCTCACCCCAAGAGACCCAGTACTTC

clone_size: once
v_call: TRBV5-4
j_call: TRBJ1-4
d_call: .
cdr3_aa: CASSRRPETNEKLFF
cdr3_nt: TGTGCCAGCAGTAGACGCCCGGAAACTAATGAAAAACTGTTTTTT

clone_size: .
v_call: TRBV4-1
j_call: TRBJ1-6
d_call: .
cdr3_aa: CASSQDPPGRGTPLHF
cdr3_nt: TGCGCCAGCAGCCAAGATCCCCCAGGACGCGGAACACCCCTCCACTTT

clone_size: .
v_call: TRBV28
j_call: TRBJ2-7
d_call: TRBD1
cdr3_aa: CASSLGQNYEQYF
cdr3_nt: TGTGCCAGCAGTTTGGGACAGAACTACGAGCAGTACTTC

clone_size: .
v_call: TRBV10-3
j_call: TRBJ1-2
d_call: .
cdr3_aa: CATWSGATFYGYTF
cdr3_nt: TGTGCCACCTGGTCAGGGGCCACCTTCTATGGCTACACCTTC

clone_size: .
v_call: TRBV5-4
j_call: TRBJ2-3
d_call: TRBD2
cdr3_aa: CASSSKAGGAWDTQYF
cdr3_nt: TGTGCCAGCAGCTCCAAAGCGGGGGGGGCGTGGGATACGCAGTATTTT

clone_size: .
v_call: TRBV5-1
j_call: TRBJ1-1
d_call: TRBD1
cdr3_aa: CASSLPSTGVNTEAFF
cdr3_nt: TGCGCCAGCAGCTTACCCTCGACAGGGGTGAACACTGAAGCTTTCTTT

clone_size: .
v_call: TRBV29-1
j_call: TRBJ2-5
d_call: TRBD2
cdr3_aa: CSVERIAGITQYF
cdr3_nt: TGCAGCGTTGAAAGGATAGCGGGCATTACCCAGTACTTC

clone_size: .
v_call: TRBV11-2
j_call: TRBJ2-1
d_call: .
cdr3_aa: CASSLGGGPLDEQFF
cdr3_nt: TGTGCCAGCAGCTTAGGGGGGGGCCCCTTGGATGAGCAGTTCTTC

clone_size: .
v_call: TRBV2
j_call: TRBJ2-1
d_call: TRBD2
cdr3_aa: CASTLAGVSDNEQFF
cdr3_nt: TGTGCCAGCACCCTAGCGGGAGTTTCGGACAATGAGCAGTTCTTC

clone_size: .
v_call: TRBV7-9
j_call: TRBJ2-1
d_call: .
cdr3_aa: CASSPERALYNEQFF
cdr3_nt: TGTGCCAGCAGCCCCGAGCGGGCCCTTTACAATGAGCAGTTCTTC

clone_size: .
v_call: TRBV9
j_call: TRBJ2-5
d_call: .
cdr3_aa: CASSVAGDRARETQYF
cdr3_nt: TGTGCCAGCAGCGTAGCCGGGGACCGGGCGCGGGAGACCCAGTACTTC

clone_size: .
v_call: TRBV6-5
j_call: TRBJ2-3
d_call: .
cdr3_aa: CASSSSRPSSTDTQYF
cdr3_nt: TGTGCCAGCAGTTCATCACGGCCCTCGAGCACAGATACGCAGTATTTT

clone_size: few
v_call: TRBV5-1
j_call: TRBJ2-1
d_call: TRBD1
cdr3_aa: CASSLGGTGGLNEQFF
cdr3_nt: TGCGCCAGCAGCTTGGGTGGGACAGGGGGGCTCAATGAGCAGTTCTTC

clone_size: .
v_call: TRBV6-1
j_call: TRBJ2-3
d_call: TRBD2
cdr3_aa: CAALSSGGTDTQYF
cdr3_nt: TGTGCCGCGCTTTCTAGCGGGGGTACAGATACGCAGTATTTT

clone_size: .
v_call: TRBV7-2
j_call: TRBJ2-7
d_call: .
cdr3_aa: CASSLNPNEQYF
cdr3_nt: TGTGCCAGCAGCCTGAACCCCAACGAGCAGTACTTC

clone_size: .
v_call: TRBV5-1
j_call: TRBJ2-1
d_call: .
cdr3_aa: CASSPPTPPYNEQFF
cdr3_nt: TGCGCCAGCAGCCCTCCGACCCCGCCCTACAATGAGCAGTTCTTC

clone_size: few
v_call: TRBV2
j_call: TRBJ2-1
d_call: TRBD2
cdr3_aa: CASSAAGLSYNEQFF
cdr3_nt: TGTGCCAGCAGTGCAGCGGGGTTGTCCTACAATGAGCAGTTCTTC